Below, 9 T cell receptor beta chains from the same sample are listed, as sequenced in a study of PD-L1 blockade in urothelial cancer. Clones were sequenced by immunoSEQ multiplex PCR, and TCRdb holds only the in-frame ones, with some missing. The sample has 58,000 or so clones; about 86% are singletons. This material consisted of PBMCs, taken around atezolizumab (anti-PD-L1) treatment. These receptors were collected from a man aged 45-60 years with urothelial cancer.

This chain uses TRBV15 with TRBJ1-6, with 9 bases aligning to TRBD1. Germline trimming cut 6 bases from V and 6 bases from J; bases unmatched to any gene: 3. Germline CDR1 reads LNHNV; CDR2 reads YYDKDF (reference sequence). The CDR3 covers 14 residues. The CDR3 sequence: CATSRDRVNSPLHF. The CDR3 DNA sequence: TGTGCCACCAGTCGGGACAGGGTTAATTCACCCCTCCACTTT.

The gene calls are TRBV19 and TRBJ1-1; possible D gene TRBD1, 6 bases. Trimming removed 4 bases from V and 3 bases from J, with 12 bases in between. Germline V CDR1 and CDR2: LNHDA, SQIVND (reference sequence). The CDR3 totals 14 residues. The CDR3 DNA follows: TGTGCCAGTAGTACCCGGGGGGCGGACACTGAAGCTTTCTTT. It translates to CASSTRGADTEAFF.

This clone was found a few times. The chain links TRBV27 to TRBJ1-1; D may be TRBD1 (5 bases). The CDR3 length is 13 residues. Per germline, CDR1 MNHEY and CDR2 SMNVEV (reference sequence). V shed 8 bases and J shed 2 bases, with 12 bases lying between them. CDR3 amino acids: CASASTVNTEAFF. The DNA for the CDR3 is TGTGCCAGCGCCTCGACAGTTAACACTGAAGCTTTCTTT.

Of note for this clone: Different DNA sequences within this sample yield the same CDR3. CDR3 amino acids: CASSPRGAGGHNEQFF. CDR3 in DNA: TGTGCCAGCAGCCCCCGTGGAGCGGGAGGCCACAATGAGCAGTTCTTC. The chain uses TRBV11-3 and TRBJ2-1; TRBD2 matches at 9 bases. Looked up from germline, CDR1 is SGHNT and CDR2 is YENEEA. V dropped 5 bases and J dropped 5; count of bases not matched to a gene: 10. This CDR3 contains 16 residues.

This clone was recorded a few times. This rearrangement joins TRBV10-3 to TRBJ2-1, with TRBD2 matching over 9 bases. The germline CDR1 and CDR2 sequences are ENHRY and SYGVKD. The CDR3 runs 15 residues. V gave up 4 bases and J gave up 5 bases; unmatched junction bases: 6. CDR3 DNA: TGTGCCATCAGTGTAGCGGGGGAGGGAAACAATGAGCAGTTCTTC. Protein: CAISVAGEGNNEQFF.

This chain connects TRBV2 to TRBJ1-2, with D hard to call. The CDR3 is 14 residues long. In germline, CDR1 is SNHLY, CDR2 FYNNEI. The V and J ends lost 7 bases and 2 bases respectively, with 14 bases between them. CDR3: CASIREKGNYGYTF. CDR3 coding DNA: TGTGCCAGCATTAGGGAGAAGGGCAACTATGGCTACACCTTC.

J is TRBJ2-5 and V is TRBV30; D unresolved. The germline gives CDR1 GTSNPN, CDR2 SVGIG (reference sequence). V gave up 0 bases and J gave up 5 bases, with 7 bases separating them. The CDR3 loop spans 12 amino acids. The CDR3 bases are TGTGCCTGGAGTGTATCAGCGGAGACCCAGTACTTC. Residues: CAWSVSAETQYF.

The rearrangement uses TRBV9 and TRBJ2-1, with 7 bases identical to TRBD2. The CDR3 is 15 amino acids. The germline V gene has CDR1 SGDLS and CDR2 YYNGEE. With V trimmed by 0 bases and J by 1 base, 1 base remained unmatched. The CDR3 DNA sequence: TGTGCCAGCAGCGTAGACGGGGGGTCCTACAATGAGCAGTTCTTC. It is translated as CASSVDGGSYNEQFF. Based on the CDR3 plus reference TRBV9 and TRBJ2-1, the full variable domain is DSGVTQTPKHLITATGQRVTLRCSPRSGDLSVYWYQQSLDQGLQFLIQYYNGEERAKGNILERFSAQQFPDLHSELNLSSLELGDSALYFCASSVDGGSYNEQFFGPGTRLTVL.

This chain joins TRBV7-8 and TRBJ2-4; 7 nucleotides match TRBD1. The trim removed 5 bases at V and 0 bases at J, leaving 10 bases unmatched. Germline lookup yields CDR1 SGHVS and CDR2 FQNEAQ. The CDR3 has 17 residues. This chain's CDR3 is CASSPGQARLAKNIQYF. The CDR3 DNA follows: TGTGCCAGCAGCCCAGGACAGGCCCGACTAGCCAAAAACATTCAGTACTTC. Full variable domain (rest looked up from reference TRBV7-8 and TRBJ2-4): GAGVSQSPRYKVAKRGQDVALRCDPISGHVSLFWYQQALGQGPEFLTYFQNEAQLDKSGLPSDRFFAERPEGSVSTLKIQRTQQEDSAVYLCASSPGQARLAKNIQYFGAGTRLSVL.